The T cell receptor beta chain described here comes from a study of blood T cells in healthy people across ages. Study results and caveats: Unknown CMV status may confound age-related changes in expanded clones.

There are 12 residues in the CDR3. Germline V lookup: CDR1 DFQATT, CDR2 SNEGSKA (reference sequence). A sample-barcoded 5' primer and a J-beta primer mix were used in a second PCR of roughly 7 to 12 cycles. Individual samples furnished no less than 3 million CDR3-containing paired-end reads apiece. MiXCR, run by TCRdb on the 5' RACE reads, gives a single entry per CDR3 protein. The table has hundreds of thousands of distinct CDR3 sequences, roughly 43% seen once. The total RNA that was extracted per sample amounted to at least 5.5 micrograms. Of note for this clonotype: The antigen remains unidentified.

V and J are TRBV20-1 and TRBJ2-1; tentatively, D is TRBD1 (6 bases). The sequence came from a man aged 25-40 years in good health. Specimen: blood. In nucleotides, the CDR3 is TGCACCAGGGGCGACACCTACAATGAGCAGTTCTTC. Translated: CTRGDTYNEQFF.